This TCR beta chain was recovered during a study of shared clonotypes between healthy human individuals. Background on the study: Donor ages ranged 18 to 49 years: a couple of women, a few men. CD8 memory received one plate per donor, CD8 naive two, CD4 memory three and CD4 naive three.

The study enrolled healthy HIV-negative adults without recent acute infections or vaccinations as donors. Adult Caucasians living in Nashville, Tennessee made up all of the donors. The data were produced by immunoSEQ multiplex PCR, yet TCRdb's version contains in-frame clones alone and is incomplete. The sample has about 330,000 clones, around 72% seen once. This CDR3 region has 17 residues. The germline CDR1 and CDR2 sequences are SGHAT and FQNNGV. V shed 0 bases and J shed 1 base, with 15 bases lying between them. In this sample, this clone turned up many times. The V and J genes are TRBV11-2 and TRBJ1-1, with no clear D. The specimen was memory CD4+ T cells sorted from blood. Described subset: CD45RA-negative fraction. The receptor comes from a man in his thirties or forties in good health. DNA of the CDR3: TGTGCCAGCAGCTTAGACGGGTTAACGGGGAGGAACACTGAAGCTTTCTTT. The encoded protein is CASSLDGLTGRNTEAFF. Filled out from reference TRBV11-2 and TRBJ1-1, the complete variable domain reads EAGVAQSPRYKIIEKRQSVAFWCNPISGHATLYWYQQILGQGPKLLIQFQNNGVVDDSQLPKDRFSAERLKGVDSTLKIQPAKLEDSAVYLCASSLDGLTGRNTEAFFGQGTRLTVV.